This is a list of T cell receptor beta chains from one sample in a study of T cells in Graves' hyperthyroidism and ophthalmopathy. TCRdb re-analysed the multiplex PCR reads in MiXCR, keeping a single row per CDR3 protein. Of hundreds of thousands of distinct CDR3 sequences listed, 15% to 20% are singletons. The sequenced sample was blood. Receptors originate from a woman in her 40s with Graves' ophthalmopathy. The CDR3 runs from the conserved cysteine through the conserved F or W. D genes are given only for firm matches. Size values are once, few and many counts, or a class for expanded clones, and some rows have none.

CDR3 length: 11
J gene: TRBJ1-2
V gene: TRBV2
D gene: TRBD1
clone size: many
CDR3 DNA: TGTGCCAGCATAGGGGGCGTGAGCTACACCTTC
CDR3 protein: CASIGGVSYTF

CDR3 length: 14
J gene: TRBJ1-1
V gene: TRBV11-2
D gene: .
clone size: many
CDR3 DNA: TGTGCCAGCAGCTTATTAGATGGGATGTCTGAAGCTTTCTTT
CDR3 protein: CASSLLDGMSEAFF

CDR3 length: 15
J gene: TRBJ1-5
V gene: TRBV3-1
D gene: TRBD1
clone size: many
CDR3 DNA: TGTGCCAGCAGCCCCGGGACAGGGTCATATCAGCCCCAGCATTTT
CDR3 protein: CASSPGTGSYQPQHF

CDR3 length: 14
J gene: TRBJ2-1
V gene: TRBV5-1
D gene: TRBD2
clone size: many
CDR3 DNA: TGCGCCAGCAGCGCGGTAGCGGGGTACAATGAGCAGTTCTTC
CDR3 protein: CASSAVAGYNEQFF

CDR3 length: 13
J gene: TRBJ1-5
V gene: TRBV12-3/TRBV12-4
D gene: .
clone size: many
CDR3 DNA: TGTGCCAGCAGTCCCATCGGCGGGCAGCCCCAGCATTTT
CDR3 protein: CASSPIGGQPQHF

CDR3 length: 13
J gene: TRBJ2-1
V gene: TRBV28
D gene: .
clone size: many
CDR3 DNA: TGTGCCAGCATACAACAGGGAAAGAATGAGCAGTTCTTC
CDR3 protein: CASIQQGKNEQFF

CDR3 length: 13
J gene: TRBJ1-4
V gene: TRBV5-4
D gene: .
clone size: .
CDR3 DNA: TGTGCCAGCCAATCTGGGACTAATGAAAAACTGTTTTTT
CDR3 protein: CASQSGTNEKLFF

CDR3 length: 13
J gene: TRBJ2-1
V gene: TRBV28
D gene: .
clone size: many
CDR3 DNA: TGTGCCAGCAGTTTATCCGGCGTTGATGAGCAGTTCTTC
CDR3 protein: CASSLSGVDEQFF

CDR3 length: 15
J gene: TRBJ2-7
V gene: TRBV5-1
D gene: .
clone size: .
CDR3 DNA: TGCGCCCGCAGCTCCGGGGACCTACGGGCCTACGAGCAGTACTTC
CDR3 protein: CARSSGDLRAYEQYF

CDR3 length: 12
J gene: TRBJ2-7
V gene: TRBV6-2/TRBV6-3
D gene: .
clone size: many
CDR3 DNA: TGTGCCAGCAGCCCCCGGGGCCACGAGCAGTACTTC
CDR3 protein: CASSPRGHEQYF

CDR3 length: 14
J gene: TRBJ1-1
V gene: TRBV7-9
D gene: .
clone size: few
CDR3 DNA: TGTGCCAGCAGTACACAGGGAGGTAGCACTGAAGCTTTCTTT
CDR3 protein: CASSTQGGSTEAFF

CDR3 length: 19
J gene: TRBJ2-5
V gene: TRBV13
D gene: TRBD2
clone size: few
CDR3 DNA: TGTGCCAGCAGCTTGGGACTAGCGGGAGGCGGGGGTGCGCAAGAGACCCAGTACTTC
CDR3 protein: CASSLGLAGGGGAQETQYF

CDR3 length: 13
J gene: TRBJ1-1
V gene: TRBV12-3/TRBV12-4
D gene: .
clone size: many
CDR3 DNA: TGTGCCAGCAGTCGCGTATTGGACACTGAAGCTTTCTTT
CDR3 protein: CASSRVLDTEAFF

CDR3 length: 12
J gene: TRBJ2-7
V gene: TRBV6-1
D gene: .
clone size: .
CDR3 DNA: TGTGCCAGCTGTGAACAGACCTACGGGCAGTACTTC
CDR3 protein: CASCEQTYGQYF

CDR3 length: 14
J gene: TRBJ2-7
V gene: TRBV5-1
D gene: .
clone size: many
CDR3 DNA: TGCGCCAGCAGCTTCGGCCCGGGGTCCTACGAGCAGTACTTC
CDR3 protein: CASSFGPGSYEQYF

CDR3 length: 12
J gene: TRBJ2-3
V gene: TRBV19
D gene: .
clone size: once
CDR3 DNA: TGTGTCAGTAGCGGATATGCAGATACGCAGTATTTT
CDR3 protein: CVSSGYADTQYF

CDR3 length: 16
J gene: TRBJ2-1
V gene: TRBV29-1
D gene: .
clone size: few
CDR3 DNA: TGCAGCGTTGAAGGGGCACTCTGGGGGGACCACAATGAGCAGTTCTTC
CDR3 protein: CSVEGALWGDHNEQFF

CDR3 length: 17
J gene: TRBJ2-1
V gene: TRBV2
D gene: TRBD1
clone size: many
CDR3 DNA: TGTGCCAGCAGCCCGCGGCGGACAGGGACAGTGAACAATGAGCAGTTCTTC
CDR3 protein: CASSPRRTGTVNNEQFF

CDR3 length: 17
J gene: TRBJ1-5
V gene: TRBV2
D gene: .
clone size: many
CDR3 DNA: TGTGCCAGCAGTGAAATCAAATCATCGGCCGGCAATCAGCCCCAGCATTTT
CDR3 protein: CASSEIKSSAGNQPQHF

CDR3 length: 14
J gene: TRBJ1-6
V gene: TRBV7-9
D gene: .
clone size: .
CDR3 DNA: TGTGCCAGCAGCTCGTGGACAGATAATTCACCCCTCCACTTT
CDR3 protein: CASSSWTDNSPLHF

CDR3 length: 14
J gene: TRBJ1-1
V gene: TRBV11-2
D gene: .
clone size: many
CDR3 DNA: TGTGCCAGCAGCTCGAAGACGGTACCCCCCGCAGCTTTCTTT
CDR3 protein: CASSSKTVPPAAFF

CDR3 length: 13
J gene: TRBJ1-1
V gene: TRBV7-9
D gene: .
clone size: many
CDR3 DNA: TGTGCCAGCAGCTTAGTACAGGCTCTTGAAGCTTTCTTT
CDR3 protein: CASSLVQALEAFF

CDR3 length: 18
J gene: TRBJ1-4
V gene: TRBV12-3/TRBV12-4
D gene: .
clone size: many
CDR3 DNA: TGTGCCAGCAGTTTCCCGGGACACCAAGATGCAACTAATGAAAAACTGTTTTTT
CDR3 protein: CASSFPGHQDATNEKLFF

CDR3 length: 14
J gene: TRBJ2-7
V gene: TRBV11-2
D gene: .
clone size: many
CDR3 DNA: TGTGCCAGCAGCTTAGATGACTTCTCCTACGAGCAGTACTTC
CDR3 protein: CASSLDDFSYEQYF